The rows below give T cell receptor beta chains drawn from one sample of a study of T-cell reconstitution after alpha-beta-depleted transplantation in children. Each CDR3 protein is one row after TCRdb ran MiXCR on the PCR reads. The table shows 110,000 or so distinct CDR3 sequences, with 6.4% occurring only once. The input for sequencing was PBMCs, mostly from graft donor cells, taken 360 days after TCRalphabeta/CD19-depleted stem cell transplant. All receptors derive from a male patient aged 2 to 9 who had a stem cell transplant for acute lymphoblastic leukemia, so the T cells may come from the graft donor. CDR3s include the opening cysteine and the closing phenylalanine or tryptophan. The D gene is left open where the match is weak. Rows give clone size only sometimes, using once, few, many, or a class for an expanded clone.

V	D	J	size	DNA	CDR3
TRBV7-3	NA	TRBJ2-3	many	TGTGCCAGCAGCCCCTGGGGGCGGTTCACAGATACGCAGTATTTT	CASSPWGRFTDTQYF
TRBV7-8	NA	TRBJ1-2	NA	TGTGCCAGCAGTTCACAGGGCCACTATGGCTACACCTTC	CASSSQGHYGYTF
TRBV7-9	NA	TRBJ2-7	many	TGTGCCAGCAGCTTAGGCCGCTACGAGCAGTACTTC	CASSLGRYEQYF
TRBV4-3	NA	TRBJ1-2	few	TGCGCCAGCAGCCCGTACGGGGGGCTGAAGGATGGCTACACCTTC	CASSPYGGLKDGYTF
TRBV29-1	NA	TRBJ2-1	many	TGCAGCGTTGAAGGCAACAGGGATGAGCAGTTCTTC	CSVEGNRDEQFF
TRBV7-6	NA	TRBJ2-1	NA	TGTGCCAGCAGCTTACGAGGGAGTGGGAATGAGCAGTTCTTC	CASSLRGSGNEQFF
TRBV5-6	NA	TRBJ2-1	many	TGTGCCAGCAGCTTGGACGGAACCTACAATGAGCAGTTCTTC	CASSLDGTYNEQFF
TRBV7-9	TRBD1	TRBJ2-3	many	TGTGCCAGCAGCCCGAGACAGGGGGGGGCAGATACGCAGTATTTT	CASSPRQGGADTQYF
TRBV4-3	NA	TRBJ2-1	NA	TGCGCCAGCAGCCAAGATTGGGGGGTTGGCTATGAGCAGTTCTTC	CASSQDWGVGYEQFF
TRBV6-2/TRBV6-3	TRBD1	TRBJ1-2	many	TGTGCCAGCACGGGACAGGGGAACTATGGCTACACCTTC	CASTGQGNYGYTF
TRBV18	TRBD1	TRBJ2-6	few	TGTGCCAGCTCATCTCCGGGACAGGTTGGCTCTGGGGCCAACGTCCTGACTTTC	CASSSPGQVGSGANVLTF
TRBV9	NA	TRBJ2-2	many	TGTGCCAGCCAAACATCGAACACCGGGGAGCTGTTTTTT	CASQTSNTGELFF
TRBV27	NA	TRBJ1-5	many	TGTGCCAGCAGGGACTCGAGGACAAATCAGCCCCAGCATTTT	CASRDSRTNQPQHF
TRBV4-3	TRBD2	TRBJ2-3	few	TGCGCCCGACGACTAGCAGCTAGCACAGATACGCAGTATTTT	CARRLAASTDTQYF
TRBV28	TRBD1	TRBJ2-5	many	TGTGCCAGCAGCTCAACCAGGGGGCGAGAGACCCAGTACTTC	CASSSTRGRETQYF
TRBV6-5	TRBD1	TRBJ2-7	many	TGTGCCTCGTGGACAGGGGGATATTTTAGGAACGAGCAGTACTTC	CASWTGGYFRNEQYF
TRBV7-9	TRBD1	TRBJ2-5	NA	TGTGCCAGCAGCACCGGGACAGGGTCCGAGACCCAGTACTTC	CASSTGTGSETQYF
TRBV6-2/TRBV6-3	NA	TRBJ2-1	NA	TGTGCCAGCAGGTGCTTATGGCAAATTTACAATGAGCAGTTCTTC	CASRCLWQIYNEQFF
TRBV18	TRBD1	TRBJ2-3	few	TGTGCCAGCTCACCACCGAAGGGACAGGGACTTGATACGCAGTATTTT	CASSPPKGQGLDTQYF
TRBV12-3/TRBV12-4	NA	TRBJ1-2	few	TGTGCCAGCACCTTCGTTCAATCTCCAAACTATGGCTACACCTTC	CASTFVQSPNYGYTF
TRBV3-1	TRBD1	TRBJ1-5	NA	TGTGCCTTCAGTTTAGGGACAGGGACAACGGGCGGCACAGGTCAGCCCCAGCATTTT	CAFSLGTGTTGGTGQPQHF
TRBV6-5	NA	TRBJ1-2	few	TGTGCCAGCAGTTACAACACCCTCTATGGCTACACCTTC	CASSYNTLYGYTF
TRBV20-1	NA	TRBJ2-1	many	TGCAGTGCCAACCGCGGGGGCCGAAACAATGAGCAGTTCTTC	CSANRGGRNNEQFF
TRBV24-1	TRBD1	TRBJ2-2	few	TGTGCCACCAGTCCCCCCACCGGGACAGAGAATAACACCGGGGAGCTGTTTTTT	CATSPPTGTENNTGELFF
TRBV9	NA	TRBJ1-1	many	TGTGCCAGCAGCCCGTGGGCTGAGGGGCGTACTGAAGCTTTCTTT	CASSPWAEGRTEAFF
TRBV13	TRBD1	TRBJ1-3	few	TGTGCCAGCAGCGACAGGGGCGAGGCATACACCATATATTTT	CASSDRGEAYTIYF
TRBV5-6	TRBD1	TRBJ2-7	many	TGTGCCAGCAGAGCCGGGACAGGGTTCTACGAGCAGTACTTC	CASRAGTGFYEQYF
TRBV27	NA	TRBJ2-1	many	TGTGCCAGCACTCACCCGGGGGGCGATGAGCAGTTCTTC	CASTHPGGDEQFF
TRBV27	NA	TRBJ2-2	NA	TGTGCCAGCAGTGTCACGGAGGCCCCCGGGGAGCTGTTTTTT	CASSVTEAPGELFF
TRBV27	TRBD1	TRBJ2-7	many	TGTGCCAGCAGCCATACCGGGACAGGGTCCTACGAGCAGTACTTC	CASSHTGTGSYEQYF
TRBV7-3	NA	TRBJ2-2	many	TGTGCCAGCAGCTTAACGGGGGTGGACGGGGAGCTGTTTTTT	CASSLTGVDGELFF
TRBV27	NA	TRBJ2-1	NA	TGTGCCAGCAGTTTCTTAGGGGGGAGTAGGCCCAATGAGCAGTTCTTC	CASSFLGGSRPNEQFF
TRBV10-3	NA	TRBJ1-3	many	TGTGCCATCAGTGAGGCTCGGGACACCATATATTTT	CAISEARDTIYF
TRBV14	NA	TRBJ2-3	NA	TGTGCCAGCAGCCACCCCCGATGGGGCCCCGTTGATACGCAGTATTTT	CASSHPRWGPVDTQYF
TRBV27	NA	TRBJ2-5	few	TGTGCCAGCAGTTTAGGGGGCGCGGCTGGGGGGGAGACCCAGTACTTC	CASSLGGAAGGETQYF
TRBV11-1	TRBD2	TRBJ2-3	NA	TGTGCCAGCAGCCTTAGAGTGGGCCTAGCGGGGAAAACAGATACGCAGTATTTT	CASSLRVGLAGKTDTQYF
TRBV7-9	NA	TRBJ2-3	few	TGTGCCAGCAGATTAGTAACCACAGATACGCAGTATTTT	CASRLVTTDTQYF
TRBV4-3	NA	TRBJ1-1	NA	TGCGCCAGCAGCCGGGGGCCTGAAGCTTTCTTT	CASSRGPEAFF
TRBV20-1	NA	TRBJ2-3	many	TGCACCCCTAGAGTTCGTGCGGGGACAGATACGCAGTATTTT	CTPRVRAGTDTQYF
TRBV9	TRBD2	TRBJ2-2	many	TGTGCCAGCACCTATAGCGGGGGTGGAACCGTGGAGCTGTTTTTT	CASTYSGGGTVELFF
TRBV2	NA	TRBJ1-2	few	TGTGCCAGCATAGGGGGACGTGGCTATGGCTACACCTTC	CASIGGRGYGYTF